The rows below give T cell receptor beta chains drawn from one sample of a study of shared clonotypes between healthy human individuals. The data were produced by immunoSEQ multiplex PCR, yet TCRdb's version contains in-frame clones alone and is incomplete. The profile covers about 2.2 million clones, with approximately 92% appearing a single time and more than 1.5% taken by the ten largest. Sequenced input: naive CD8+ T cells from PBMCs. These receptors all come from a man younger than 35 in good health. Some clones in this sample may be carry-over from other donors' samples. CDR3s include the opening cysteine and the closing phenylalanine or tryptophan. A D gene is named only where the DNA matches it firmly. Clone sizes are given selectively: once, few, many, or a class where the clone is expanded.

>TRBD1|TRBV5-1|TRBJ1-1|.
TGCGCCAGCAGCTTGGTTGACAGGGGGGGCACTGAAGCTTTCTTT
CASSLVDRGGTEAFF
>.|TRBV19|TRBJ2-7|.
TGTGCCAGTAGCCCCGCCGGGGGGCACGAGCAGTACTTC
CASSPAGGHEQYF
>.|TRBV27|TRBJ1-1|.
TGTGCCAGCAGAGGAGGGGGGCTCACTGAAGCTTTCTTT
CASRGGGLTEAFF
>.|TRBV7-9|TRBJ1-2|.
TGTGCCAGCAGCGGAACAGGGTTGTATTATGGCTACACCTTC
CASSGTGLYYGYTF
>TRBD1|TRBV28|TRBJ1-1|few
TGTGCCGTCCGACAGGGGGGGGAAGCTTTCTTT
CAVRQGGEAFF
>.|TRBV28|TRBJ2-5|.
TGTGCCAGCAGTTTTCAGGGTACAAGTAGCCTCCAAGAGACCCAGTACTTC
CASSFQGTSSLQETQYF
>.|TRBV28|TRBJ2-2|.
TGTGCCAGCAGTCCCCTTAACGTCAGGGGGGAGCTGTTTTTT
CASSPLNVRGELFF
>TRBD1|TRBV7-8|TRBJ2-5|.
TGTGCCAGCAGCGCCCGGACAGGGGGAGAGACCCAGTACTTC
CASSARTGGETQYF
>.|TRBV6-6|TRBJ2-7|.
TGTGCCAGCAGTTGGGGCAGGGGAAAAACCTACGAGCAGTACTTC
CASSWGRGKTYEQYF
>TRBD1|TRBV9|TRBJ2-7|.
TGTGCCAGCAGCCCCCGGGACAGGGGATCCTACGAGCAGTACTTC
CASSPRDRGSYEQYF
>TRBD2|TRBV11-2|TRBJ2-5|.
TGTGCCAGTCATTATGGGGGACTAGCGGGATCCCCAGAGACCCAGTACTTC
CASHYGGLAGSPETQYF
>TRBD2|TRBV7-9|TRBJ2-3|.
TGTGCCAGCAGCTTAGTCCTAGCGGACACAGATACGCAGTATTTT
CASSLVLADTDTQYF
>.|TRBV6-5|TRBJ2-7|.
TGTGCCAGCAGTTACGGCGGGTATAGCTACGAGCAGTACTTC
CASSYGGYSYEQYF
>.|TRBV27|TRBJ1-3|.
TGTGCCAGCAGTCTGGGGGGGCTTGGAAACACCATATATTTT
CASSLGGLGNTIYF
>.|TRBV2|TRBJ2-3|.
TGTGCCAGCACCACAGGGTTGGATACGCAGTATTTT
CASTTGLDTQYF
>TRBD1|TRBV4-3|TRBJ2-7|.
TGCGCCAGCAGCCTCTCGCCGGGACAGGGGGTCGGCGAGCAGTACTTC
CASSLSPGQGVGEQYF
>.|TRBV4-2|TRBJ2-3|.
TGTGCCAGCAGCCAAGGGGCTACAACAGATACGCAGTATTTT
CASSQGATTDTQYF
>.|TRBV7-6|TRBJ1-1|.
TGTGCCAGCAGCTTAGAGGCGTTGGGGTTGCACACTGAAGCTTTCTTT
CASSLEALGLHTEAFF
>.|TRBV2|TRBJ2-7|.
TGTGCCAGCAGTGAAGGAAGTGGCGGGCTTCCCTACGAGCAGTACTTC
CASSEGSGGLPYEQYF
>TRBD1|TRBV5-6|TRBJ2-7|.
TGTGCCAGCAGCTTGGGGCAGGGGGTGGCCTACGAGCAGTACTTC
CASSLGQGVAYEQYF
>TRBD1|TRBV5-4|TRBJ2-7|.
TGTGCCAGCAGCCACCGGGACAGCTCCTACGAGCAGTACTTC
CASSHRDSSYEQYF
>TRBD2|TRBV7-2|TRBJ2-2|.
TGTGCCAGCAGCTCGCGACTAGCGGGGACCGGGGAGCTGTTTTTT
CASSSRLAGTGELFF
>TRBD2|TRBV4-2|TRBJ2-7|.
TGTGCCAGCAGCCAAGATCCCAGCGGGAGGTCCTACGAGCAGTACTTC
CASSQDPSGRSYEQYF
>.|TRBV19|TRBJ2-7|.
TGTGCCAGTAGTACCGCCGGGCGACAGACCTACGAGCAGTACTTC
CASSTAGRQTYEQYF
>TRBD1|TRBV27|TRBJ1-1|.
TGTGCCAGCAGTGTCCGGACAGGGGGGCTGGCTGAAGCTTTCTTT
CASSVRTGGLAEAFF
>.|TRBV27|TRBJ1-6|.
TGTGCCAGCAGTTTTTCAGGGGCTAATTCACCCCTCCACTTT
CASSFSGANSPLHF
>.|TRBV18|TRBJ2-2|once
TGTGCCAGCTCAACTTTGGACACCGGGGAGCTGTTTTTT
CASSTLDTGELFF
>.|TRBV4-1|TRBJ1-5|.
TGCGCCAGCAGCCCCCTAGGACACGATAGCAATCAGCCCCAGCATTTT
CASSPLGHDSNQPQHF
>TRBD1|TRBV27|TRBJ1-5|once
TGTGCCAGCAGTTTAGGGTCCATCGGGGACAGAATGAATCAGCCCCAGCATTTT
CASSLGSIGDRMNQPQHF
>.|TRBV7-3|TRBJ2-7|few
TGTGCCAGCAGCTTATACCCGGGGGCTAGATCCGAGCAGTACTTC
CASSLYPGARSEQYF
>TRBD2|TRBV28|TRBJ2-3|.
TGTGCCAGCAGTTTACCCTCGCCTAGCGGGAGGGGGGGTACGCAGTATTTT
CASSLPSPSGRGGTQYF
>.|TRBV5-6|TRBJ1-3|.
TGTGCCAGCAGTCAAGGACGGCTCTCTGGAAACACCATATATTTT
CASSQGRLSGNTIYF
>.|TRBV29-1|TRBJ2-1|.
TGCAGCGTTTCCACAGGGTACTCCTACAATGAGCAGTTCTTC
CSVSTGYSYNEQFF
>TRBD1|TRBV7-8|TRBJ2-5|.
TGTGCCAGCAGCTTAGGGGGACAGGGTGGGCAAGAGACCCAGTACTTC
CASSLGGQGGQETQYF
>TRBD2|TRBV5-1|TRBJ2-7|.
TGCGCCAGCAGCTTGAAACTAGCGGGGGTGCAGGAGCAGTACTTC
CASSLKLAGVQEQYF
>TRBD1|TRBV9|TRBJ1-2|.
TGTGCCAGCAGCGGTAGTTTGGGGACAGTATATGGCTACACCTTC
CASSGSLGTVYGYTF
>.|TRBV28|TRBJ2-1|.
TGTGCCAGCAGTTCCTTCGAGGGAGTCAATGAGCAGTTCTTC
CASSSFEGVNEQFF
>TRBD1|TRBV9|TRBJ1-3|.
TGTGCCAGCAGCGTCTCTGGACAGGGGGTCCCCCACTCTGGAAACACCATATATTTT
CASSVSGQGVPHSGNTIYF
>.|TRBV9|TRBJ1-2|.
TGTGCCAGCAGCGTTAGCAAGGACGACAGGATCTTTAACTATGGCTACACCTTC
CASSVSKDDRIFNYGYTF
>.|TRBV4-1|TRBJ2-1|.
TGCGCCAGCAGCCAAGAATGGGGGCTCTCCTACAATGAGCAGTTCTTC
CASSQEWGLSYNEQFF
>.|TRBV9|TRBJ2-7|.
TGTGCCAGCAGCGCCGGGACCCTCTACGAGCAGTACTTC
CASSAGTLYEQYF
>.|TRBV6-4|TRBJ2-1|.
TGTGCCAGCAGTGTGGGCGGTAATGAGCAGTTCTTC
CASSVGGNEQFF
>.|TRBV7-9|TRBJ2-1|.
TGTGCCAGCAGCCCCAGTGGAGGATCCTACAATGAGCAGTTCTTC
CASSPSGGSYNEQFF
>.|TRBV11-2|TRBJ1-2|.
TGTGCCAGCAGCGACGGCGGCTATGGCTACACCTTC
CASSDGGYGYTF
>TRBD2|TRBV30|TRBJ2-5|.
TGTGCCTGGAGTCGACTAGCGGGAGCATTTGGGGAGACCCAGTACTTC
CAWSRLAGAFGETQYF
>TRBD2|TRBV18|TRBJ2-5|.
TGTGCCAGCTCACCGTCTTTGGGCCTAGCGGTCCAAGAGACCCAGTACTTC
CASSPSLGLAVQETQYF
>TRBD1|TRBV4-2|TRBJ1-5|.
TGTGCCAGCAGCCAAGTGCGTAGGGACAGGGGTAATCAGCCCCAGCATTTT
CASSQVRRDRGNQPQHF
>TRBD2|TRBV7-3|TRBJ2-2|.
TGTGCCAGCAGCCCCTGGGCTAGCGGGAGAAACACCGGGGAGCTGTTTTTT
CASSPWASGRNTGELFF
>.|TRBV6-5|TRBJ2-5|.
TGTGCCAGCAGTTACGGGATGGGCCAAGAGACCCAGTACTTC
CASSYGMGQETQYF
>TRBD2|TRBV5-1|TRBJ2-1|.
TGCGCCAGCAGCCCGCCCAAGGTCGGAGCGGGAGTTGAACGGGACAATGAGCAGTTCTTC
CASSPPKVGAGVERDNEQFF
>TRBD1|TRBV19|TRBJ1-5|.
TGTGCCAGTAGGTGGACAGGGTGGGCGGTAAATCAGCCCCAGCATTTT
CASRWTGWAVNQPQHF
>.|TRBV27|TRBJ2-7|.
TGTGCCAGCAGTTTTAGGGTGAGGGGGTCCGACGAGCAGTACTTC
CASSFRVRGSDEQYF
>TRBD1|TRBV5-1|TRBJ2-7|.
TGCGCCAGCAGGGGACAGAACGAGCAGTACTTC
CASRGQNEQYF